This T cell receptor beta chain was sequenced in a study of cytomegalovirus exposure and HLA in healthy donors. The PCR made use of 60 Vbeta and 13 Jbeta primers. The method was immunoSEQ multiplex PCR; TCRdb's version includes in-frame clones alone and lacks a portion of them. The sample has 120,000 to 150,000 clones, about 83% seen once. What was sequenced was PBMCs. The sequence came from a middle-aged man in good health and CMV-seropositive.

CDR3 sequence reads: CASREGARYEQYF. The DNA of the CDR3 is TGTGCCAGCAGGGAGGGGGCGAGGTACGAGCAGTACTTC. The genes are TRBV7-2 and TRBJ2-7; D is perhaps TRBD1 (7 bases). Germline CDR1 and CDR2: SGHTA and FQGNSA. V was cut by 6 bases and J by 4 bases, with 13 bases left in between. The CDR3 loop spans 13 amino acids.